The 8 T cell receptor beta chains below all came from one sample that was sequenced in a study of blood T cell repertoires in COVID-19. Some clones are missing from TCRdb's copy, which holds only in-frame ones; the method was immunoSEQ multiplex PCR. The sample has approximately 260,000 clones; over 80% are singletons. The source material was peripheral blood. The receptors derive from a man between 60 and 75 years old who had recovered from COVID-19.

The chain employs TRBV3-1 (or the pseudogene TRBV3-2) and TRBJ2-4; tentative D call: TRBD2 (6 bases). This CDR3 comprises 18 residues. V was shortened by 2 bases and J by 4 bases, with 21 bases between the two germline ends. Germline values: CDR1 LGHDT, CDR2 YNNKEL (reference sequence). The CDR3 is CASSQSQLALALKNIQYF. The DNA for the CDR3 is TGTGCCAGCAGCCAAAGTCAACTAGCCTTAGCCCTTAAAAACATTCAGTACTTC.

This rearrangement joins TRBV9 to TRBJ1-1; TRBD1 matches at 9 bases. Germline CDR1 is SGDLS and CDR2 is YYNGEE. CDR3 length equals 15 residues. V shed 0 bases and J 6 bases; nucleotides not matched to a gene: 6. The CDR3 sequence: CASSVAGTGSAEAFF. For the CDR3, the DNA is TGTGCCAGCAGCGTAGCTGGGACAGGGAGTGCTGAAGCTTTCTTT.

This clone was seen a few times. V and J are TRBV6-5 and TRBJ1-6, with D uncertain. CDR3 size: 11 residues. From germline, CDR1 is MNHEY and CDR2 SVGAGI. Between the trimmed V and J ends, which lost 8 bases and 5 bases, there was a span of 4 bases. CDR3 amino acids: CASGDNSPLHF. The CDR3 DNA is TGTGCCAGCGGAGATAATTCACCCCTCCACTTT.

Ten or more counts support this clone. The V gene is TRBV6-5, the J gene TRBJ1-6; the D is unclear. The germline CDR1 and CDR2 sequences are MNHEY and SVGAGI. V was pared by 6 bases and J by 5 bases, with 11 bases between. The CDR3 runs 14 residues. This CDR3 is CASRAASDNSPLHF. CDR3 DNA: TGTGCCAGCAGGGCGGCCAGCGATAATTCACCCCTCCACTTT.

This clone was observed a handful of times. This chain links TRBV18 with TRBJ1-4; the match to TRBD1 covers 9 bases. The CDR3 covers 15 residues. J lost 3 bases, V lost 6 bases, and 5 bases had no gene match. Germline assignment: CDR1 KGHSH and CDR2 LQKENI. The DNA for the CDR3 is TGTGCCAGCTCCCCTGGGACAGGGTCTAATGAAAAACTGTTTTTT. Its translation: CASSPGTGSNEKLFF.

The rearrangement links TRBV12-1 to TRBJ2-2; the D segment call TRBD2 is taken from the table without a DNA check. TRBV12-1 corresponds to a pseudogene. The CDR3 covers 15 residues. The CDR3 spells CATPLNGGAPGELFF. The CDR3 coding sequence is TGTGCCACACCTCTAAACGGGGGGGCCCCCGGGGAGCTGTTTTTT.

The chain employs TRBV6-1 and TRBJ2-1, with D uncertain. Germline assignment: CDR1 MNHNS and CDR2 SASEGT. V shed 3 bases and J shed 0 bases, with 12 bases lying between them. CDR3 length: 16 residues. The CDR3 nucleotides read TGTGCCAGCAGTGAGTCGGCCTGGAGCTCCTACAATGAGCAGTTCTTC. This sequence encodes CASSESAWSSYNEQFF.

The genes are TRBV6-5 and TRBJ1-1; D might be TRBD1 (5 bases). The V end was cut by 6 bases, the J end by 6 bases, with 14 bases between. This CDR3 has 13 amino acids. Germline loops: CDR1 MNHEY, CDR2 SVGAGI. CDR3 nucleotides: TGTGCCAGCAGGGCGGGGACGGGCTCTGAAGCTTTCTTT. Translation: CASRAGTGSEAFF.